A single TCR beta chain is shown here with its context. Trimming took off 1 base at V and 1 base at J, with 5 bases between the two ends. The germline V gene has CDR1 SGHTA and CDR2 FQGNSA. This CDR3 is 15 amino acids long. Original handling: Reference gene primers were amplified, and this amplification served to estimate nucleated cell counts. Generated by immunoSEQ multiplex PCR, the TCRdb table keeps only in-frame clones and is missing some. Clone size and V and J calls were adopted from that table, with D and trimming inferred from the DNA. The sample has tens of thousands of clones, approximately 71% seen once. This specimen comes from a study of blood T cell repertoires in COVID-19. Study information: The United States, Italy and Spain provided the acute and convalescent COVID-19 samples. PBMCs, B-cell-depleted T cells, or T cells provided the cDNA or gDNA that made up the material.

This clonotype was obtained from a human donor in a cohort sampled during active COVID-19. The sequencing sample was made of peripheral blood. The chain has TRBV7-2 and TRBJ2-6; unclear D gene. CDR3 nucleotides: TGTGCCAGCAGCTTAGGGAGTTCTGGGGCCAACGTCCTGACTTTC. Residues: CASSLGSSGANVLTF.